This is a list of T cell receptor beta chains from one sample in a study of chemoradiotherapy in HPV16-positive cancers. The data were produced by immunoSEQ multiplex PCR, yet TCRdb's version contains in-frame clones alone and is incomplete. There are about 20,000 clones in the sample; around 85% occur only once, and 4% to 5.5% lies in the top ten. The sequencing used blood, collected from a patient who underwent chemoradiotherapy. Receptor source: a human donor with HPV-associated anogenital cancer. Both conserved end residues are part of each CDR3. Rows may omit the clone size; those that give it use once, few, many or a size class.

TRBJ2-7	large	TRBV9	CASSSDGDSYEQYF
TRBJ2-3	NA	TRBV6-1	CASSAGDPTDTQYF
TRBJ1-5	NA	TRBV10-2	CASSEAPPSNQPQHF
TRBJ2-2	once	TRBV9	CASSPRTSGSFTGELFF
TRBJ1-3	NA	TRBV9	CASSVDRGASGNTIYF
TRBJ2-7	once	TRBV15	CATSRDHGIYEQYF
TRBJ1-1	NA	TRBV27	CASSPQGAGTEAFF
TRBJ2-1	NA	TRBV9	CASSVGTSGSYNEQFF
TRBJ2-2	NA	TRBV10-1	CASSESGGRELFF
TRBJ2-1	NA	TRBV6-6	CASSNTLSYNEQFF
TRBJ2-6	NA	TRBV7-2	CASSSMSGGPSSGANVLTF
TRBJ2-2	NA	TRBV6-4	CASSDQSAGELFF
TRBJ1-3	NA	TRBV4-3	CASSQDKGARVGSGNTIYF
TRBJ1-4	NA	TRBV5-1	CASSLQRATNEKLFF
TRBJ1-5	NA	TRBV27	CASRGTARNQPQHF
TRBJ2-2	NA	TRBV4-2	CASSQATDRGFTGELFF
TRBJ2-2	NA	TRBV7-3	CASSFSGTGTGELFF
TRBJ2-5	once	TRBV30	CAWRGGRGGQETQYF
TRBJ2-7	NA	TRBV19	CASSARDRGPYEQYF
TRBJ1-2	NA	TRBV9	CASSPQQGPYGYTF
TRBJ2-1	NA	TRBV11-2	CASSPSGDSSYNEQFF
TRBJ2-1	NA	TRBV11-3	CASSLHSGRAYNEQFF